This TCR beta chain appears in the sequencing data of a study of cytomegalovirus exposure and HLA in healthy donors. This CDR3 is built from 14 residues. The germline gives CDR1 MNHEY, CDR2 SMNVEV (reference sequence). The ends were cut back, 3 bases at V and 7 bases at J, with 15 bases in the middle. The study ran its PCR with 60 Vbeta and 13 Jbeta primers. TCRdb's copy holds only in-frame clones and misses some; the assay was immunoSEQ multiplex PCR. Seen here are 160,000 or so clones, around 84% observed once, and the top ten hold roughly 2.3%. The chain recombines TRBV27 with TRBJ1-2; tentatively, D is TRBD1 (5 bases). The sequenced sample consisted of PBMCs. This receptor was obtained from a woman in her late teens or twenties in good health and CMV-seronegative. The CDR3 region is CASSFREGSTGYTF. Here the CDR3 DNA reads TGTGCCAGCAGTTTCAGGGAAGGCTCCACTGGCTACACCTTC.